This entry describes one T cell receptor (beta chain). The CDR3 covers 15 residues. The germline gives CDR1 SGHTA, CDR2 FQGNSA. V dropped 4 bases and J dropped 2; count of bases not matched to a gene: 4. Here immunoSEQ multiplex PCR was the method, and the copy in TCRdb shows in-frame clones only, minus some. The table has roughly 65,000 clones, around 83% seen once. This entry comes from a study of blood T cell repertoires in COVID-19. At the level of the study: Italy, Spain and the United States were the sources of the convalescent and acute COVID-19 samples. Sample material is recorded as cDNA or gDNA derived from T cells, B-cell-depleted T cells, or PBMCs.

The receptor was derived from a woman older than 75 with active or convalescent COVID-19. The sample comprised peripheral blood. The rearrangement uses TRBV7-2 and TRBJ2-7; 11 bases are a match to TRBD1. The CDR3 sequence: CASSSRTGGAYEQYF. The CDR3 DNA reads TGTGCCAGCAGCTCCCGGACAGGGGGCGCCTACGAGCAGTACTTC.